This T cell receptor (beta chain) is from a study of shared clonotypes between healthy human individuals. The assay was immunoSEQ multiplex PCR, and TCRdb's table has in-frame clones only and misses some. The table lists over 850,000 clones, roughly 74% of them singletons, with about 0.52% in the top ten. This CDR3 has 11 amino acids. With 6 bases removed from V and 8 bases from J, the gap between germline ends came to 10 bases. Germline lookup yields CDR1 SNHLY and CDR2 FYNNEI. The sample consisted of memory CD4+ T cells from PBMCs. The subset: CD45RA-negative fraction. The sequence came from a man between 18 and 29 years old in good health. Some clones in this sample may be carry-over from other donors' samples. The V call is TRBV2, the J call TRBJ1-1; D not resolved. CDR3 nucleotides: TGTGCCAGCAGCCGGGGATTCGAAGCTTTCTTT. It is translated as CASSRGFEAFF.